These 18 T cell receptor beta chains came from one sample sequenced in a study of blood T cell repertoires in COVID-19. The assay was immunoSEQ multiplex PCR, and TCRdb's table has in-frame clones only and misses some. Of about 170,000 clones listed, around 80% are singletons. The sequenced sample consisted of PBMCs or T cells enriched from blood (not recorded which). These receptors were taken from a woman aged 70-85 years in a cohort exposed to, infected with or recovered from COVID-19 (not recorded which).

V is TRBV6-1 and J is TRBJ2-6; TRBD2 is a possible D gene (6 bases). Per germline, CDR1 MNHNS and CDR2 SASEGT. The CDR3 is 19 residues long. V lost 2 bases and J lost 4, with 21 bases in between. Here the CDR3 DNA reads TGTGCCAGCAGTGAAATGGGGTTCGGGGGTGCGATCGGGGCCAACGTCCTGACTTTC. It translates to CASSEMGFGGAIGANVLTF.

V usage is TRBV5-6 and J usage is TRBJ1-3, with a weak D call TRBD1 (5 bases). From germline, CDR1 is SGHDT and CDR2 YYEEEE. V was shortened by 4 bases and J by 2 bases, with 10 bases between the two germline ends. The CDR3 covers 14 residues. CDR3 coding DNA: TGTGCCAGCAGCATCAGGGTTACTGGAAACACCATATATTTT. It codes for CASSIRVTGNTIYF.

The chain is built from TRBV11-2 and TRBJ2-3; 7 nucleotides line up with TRBD2. Germline CDR1 SGHAT, CDR2 FQNNGV. V trimming: 6 bases; J trimming: 1 base; junction bases outside the gene matches: 7. The CDR3 totals 15 residues. This CDR3 is CASSSGLDRTDTQYF. CDR3 nucleotides: TGTGCCAGCAGTTCCGGACTAGACCGCACAGATACGCAGTATTTT.

This chain uses TRBV19 with TRBJ2-3; TRBD1 matches at 11 bases. The CDR3 totals 15 residues. V was clipped by 6 bases and J by 4 bases; unmatched bases: 6. Germline V CDR1 and CDR2: LNHDA, SQIVND (reference sequence). In nucleotides, the CDR3 is TGTGCCAGTAGCCCCTGGACAGGGGGCCCAGATACGCAGTATTTT. This encodes CASSPWTGGPDTQYF.

This chain links TRBV10-3 with TRBJ1-5; possibly TRBD1 for D (5 bases). Trimming took off 9 bases at V and 0 bases at J, with 15 bases between the two ends. Per germline, CDR1 ENHRY and CDR2 SYGVKD. The CDR3 runs to 15 residues. The CDR3, as DNA: TGTGCCATAGGAGGGGAACTAGGTAGCAATCAGCCCCAGCATTTT. It specifies CAIGGELGSNQPQHF.

The genes are TRBV18 and TRBJ1-2; D gene ambiguous. V lost 3 bases and J 4 bases, leaving 12 bases between the germline ends. The CDR3 runs to 14 residues. Germline assignment: CDR1 KGHSH and CDR2 LQKENI. In DNA form, the CDR3 reads TGTGCCAGCTCACCCTCGTCTAATCCCTATGGCTACACCTTC. Amino acid sequence: CASSPSSNPYGYTF.

The gene calls are TRBV5-1 and TRBJ2-1; D is perhaps TRBD1 (5 bases). CDR1 SGHRS and CDR2 YFSETQ come from the germline V gene. Trimming removed 4 bases from V and 1 base from J, with 12 bases in between. The CDR3 covers 15 residues. CDR3 sequence reads: CASSQLGPSYNEQFF. In nucleotides, the CDR3 is TGCGCCAGCAGCCAGTTGGGGCCGTCCTACAATGAGCAGTTCTTC.

The chain recombines TRBV4-3 with TRBJ2-3, with D uncertain. The CDR3 runs to 10 residues. Between the trimmed V and J ends, which lost 4 bases and 7 bases, there was a span of 3 bases. Germline loops: CDR1 LGHNA, CDR2 YSLEER. For the CDR3, the DNA is TGCGCCAGCAGCCCCAATACGCAGTATTTT. Its protein is CASSPNTQYF.

This CDR3 is CASSLVQVGIQYF. Written as DNA, the CDR3 is TGTGCCAGCAGTTTAGTACAGGTTGGCATTCAGTACTTC. The J gene is TRBJ2-4, the V gene TRBV12-3 or TRBV12-4; possible D gene TRBD1, 5 bases. Trimming shortened V by 1 base and J by 9 bases, and 10 bases separated the two germline ends. This CDR3 comprises 13 residues.

To note about this clone: The sample holds other DNA sequences that translate to the same CDR3. The CDR3 region is CASSPGTGSYGYTF. Here the CDR3 DNA reads TGTGCCAGCAGCCCCGGGACAGGGTCCTATGGCTACACCTTC. The chain carries TRBV28 and TRBJ1-2, with 9 bases that match TRBD1. Germline-derived CDR1 and CDR2 are MDHEN and SYDVKM. Losses at the gene ends were 6 bases for V and 4 bases for J; bases not matched to a gene: 6. The CDR3 is 14 amino acids.

The rearrangement links TRBV10-2 to TRBJ2-7, with 13 bases fitting TRBD2. The CDR3 consists of 14 residues. V shed 7 bases and J 4 bases; nucleotides not matched to a gene: 4. The V gene's germline CDR1 is WSHSY and CDR2 SAAADI. DNA of the CDR3: TGCGCCAGCATGGGGACTAGCGGGAATTACGAGCAGTACTTC. As protein: CASMGTSGNYEQYF.

This clone was counted at least ten times. This sequence joins TRBV19 and TRBJ1-1, with D tentatively TRBD1 (6 bases). Trimming left V 1 base short and J 5 bases short, with 8 bases between. Germline values: CDR1 LNHDA, CDR2 SQIVND (reference sequence). The CDR3 spans 13 residues. In DNA form, the CDR3 reads TGTGCCAGTAGTATAGTACAGGGAACTGAAGCTTTCTTT. Protein: CASSIVQGTEAFF.

This sequence joins TRBV11-3 and TRBJ2-7, with 7 positions matching TRBD2. The CDR3 spans 13 residues. J gave up 0 bases and V 6 bases, and 2 bases lay outside the gene matches. Germline loops: CDR1 SGHNT, CDR2 YENEEA. CDR3 region: CASRAGASYEQYF. The CDR3 region has the DNA TGTGCCAGCAGGGCGGGAGCCTCCTACGAGCAGTACTTC.

The chain carries TRBV10-3 and TRBJ1-2; D possibly corresponds to TRBD1 (6 bases). The CDR3 sequence is 16 residues long. Germline CDR1 is ENHRY and CDR2 is SYGVKD. V lost 10 bases and J lost 3, with 24 bases in between. In DNA, the CDR3 is TGTGCCACCTTCCCGGGAGGGGGGCAATATGACTATGGCTACACCTTC. Translation gives CATFPGGGQYDYGYTF.

The chain couples TRBV25-1 to TRBJ2-3, with a possible D match to TRBD2 (7 bases). V was pared by 2 bases and J by 1 base, with 13 bases between. Germline V gene sequence: CDR1 MGHDK, CDR2 SYGVNS. The CDR3 runs to 16 residues. In nucleotides, the CDR3 is TGTGCCAGCAGTGAAAGGGGGGGCCCACGCACAGATACGCAGTATTTT. Encoded protein: CASSERGGPRTDTQYF.

V and J are TRBV5-4 and TRBJ2-3; TRBD1 agrees at 11 bases. The CDR3 has 16 amino acids. Germline-derived CDR1 and CDR2 are SGHNT and YYREEE (reference sequence). The junction had 1 base not matched to a gene; V was cut back by 0 bases and J by 1 base. CDR3 region: CASSLGTGGGTDTQYF. CDR3 nucleotide sequence: TGTGCCAGCAGCTTGGGGACAGGGGGCGGCACAGATACGCAGTATTTT.

The chain has TRBV9 and TRBJ1-1; D ambiguous. Germline CDR1 and CDR2: SGDLS and YYNGEE. This CDR3 is 14 amino acids long. The V end lost 0 bases, the J end lost 6 bases, and 12 bases lay between the germline ends. CDR3 amino acids: CASSVAGWSAEAFF. CDR3 sequence (DNA): TGTGCCAGCAGCGTAGCAGGATGGTCCGCTGAAGCTTTCTTT.

The chain employs TRBV5-1 and TRBJ2-5; a possible D gene is TRBD1 (6 bases). The V end was cut by 2 bases, the J end by 2 bases, with 10 bases between. CDR1 is SGHRS and CDR2 is YFSETQ in the germline V gene. This CDR3 is built from 14 residues. This CDR3 reads CASSLGQRQETQYF. The CDR3 nucleotides read TGCGCCAGCAGCTTAGGACAGAGGCAAGAGACCCAGTACTTC.